The 14 T cell receptor beta chains reported below all come from one sample, sequenced in a study of blood T cell repertoires in COVID-19. Produced via immunoSEQ multiplex PCR; TCRdb's table is partial and in-frame only. The sample holds a few hundred thousand clones, 65% to 90% seen once. The sequencing input was peripheral blood. The receptor source for this set is a woman between 65 and 79 years old with COVID-19, enrolled during active disease.

The chain has TRBV5-1 and TRBJ1-2, with 9 bases matching TRBD1. V lost 3 bases, J lost 8 bases, and 5 bases stayed unmatched. Germline assignment: CDR1 SGHRS and CDR2 YFSETQ. CDR3 length: 13 residues. DNA for the CDR3: TGCGCCAGCAGCTGGGGACAGGGATACGGCTACACCTTC. Translated, it gives CASSWGQGYGYTF.

CDR3 sequence reads: CASSLGLGNGGGEQFF. CDR3 DNA sequence: TGCGCCAGCAGCTTGGGTCTTGGGAATGGAGGCGGTGAGCAGTTCTTC. This chain uses TRBV5-1 with TRBJ2-1, with D possibly TRBD2 on 5 matching bases. Trimming cost V 0 bases and J 9 bases, with 19 bases left between them. The V gene's germline CDR1 is SGHRS and CDR2 YFSETQ. CDR3 size: 16 residues.

In nucleotides, the CDR3 is TGTGCCAGTAACCCTGGGACTATTAGGTCCGGGGAGCTGTTTTTT. Translating it yields CASNPGTIRSGELFF. The rearrangement joins TRBV19 to TRBJ2-2; 7 bases are a match to TRBD2. With 7 bases clipped from V and 6 bases from J, the junction kept 11 bases outside the gene matches. CDR1 and CDR2 (germline): LNHDA, SQIVND (reference sequence). The CDR3 has 15 amino acids.

The gene calls are TRBV5-5 and TRBJ2-7, with TRBD1 identical over 9 bases. Per the germline V gene, CDR1 is SGHKS and CDR2 is YYEKEE (reference sequence). The J segment lost 7 bases and the V segment lost 4 bases, leaving 9 bases of the junction unmatched. This CDR3 is 14 amino acids long. The CDR3, as DNA: TGTGCCAGCAGCGGGGACAGGGTCATGGGGGAGCAGTACTTC. It codes for CASSGDRVMGEQYF.

The chain uses TRBV19 and TRBJ2-3; D is possibly TRBD1 (7 bases). The germline CDR1 and CDR2 sequences are LNHDA and SQIVND (reference sequence). This CDR3 is 17 amino acids long. Trimming took 1 base from V and 2 from J, leaving 16 bases between them. The CDR3 region has the DNA TGTGCCAGTAGTATAGTCAGGGGGGTTTCCTTCACAGATACGCAGTATTTT. It is translated as CASSIVRGVSFTDTQYF.

The DNA for the CDR3 is TGCGCCAGCAGCTTGGGATTAGAGGGACAAGAGACCCAGTACTTC. Residues: CASSLGLEGQETQYF. This chain uses TRBV5-1 with TRBJ2-5, with a possible D match to TRBD2 (5 bases). CDR3 length equals 15 residues. V was trimmed by 0 bases and J by 2 bases, leaving 11 bases between them. Germline CDR1 and CDR2: SGHRS and YFSETQ.

This clone was observed a handful of times. The genes are TRBV5-1 and TRBJ1-5; 11 nucleotides match TRBD1. This CDR3 comprises 14 residues. Trimming removed 7 bases from V and 6 bases from J; junction bases left unmatched: 6. Per the germline V gene, CDR1 is SGHRS and CDR2 is YFSETQ. This chain's CDR3 is CASSDGTGGQPQHF. The CDR3, as DNA: TGCGCCAGCTCCGACGGGACAGGGGGTCAGCCCCAGCATTTT.

The chain recombines TRBV6-6 with TRBJ1-5; tentatively, D is TRBD1 (6 bases). The germline V gene encodes CDR1 MNHNY and CDR2 SVGAGI (reference sequence). This CDR3 is built from 14 residues. V was cut by 5 bases and J by 7 bases, with 15 bases left in between. The CDR3 protein is CASSDAGASQPQHF. DNA for the CDR3: TGTGCCAGCAGTGACGCGGGGGCTAGCCAGCCCCAGCATTTT.

This chain links TRBV11-2 with TRBJ2-7; D possibly corresponds to TRBD2 (6 bases). There are 16 residues in the CDR3. V dropped 7 bases and J dropped 3 bases, with 22 bases sitting between them. Germline values: CDR1 SGHAT, CDR2 FQNNGV. CDR3 nucleotide sequence: TGTGCCAGCAACCCGGAGGGGCGGAGAGAGTTCTACGAGCAGTACTTC. It codes for CASNPEGRREFYEQYF.

J is TRBJ2-7 and V is TRBV5-6; 10 bases are shared with TRBD1. This CDR3 has 14 amino acids. V was pared by 4 bases and J by 2 bases, with 3 bases of the junction left unmatched. Germline V gives CDR1 SGHDT, CDR2 YYEEEE. The CDR3 reads CASSPGTGAYEQYF. DNA for the CDR3: TGTGCCAGCAGCCCCGGGACAGGGGCCTACGAGCAGTACTTC.

The chain uses TRBV5-6 and TRBJ1-1, with D perhaps TRBD1 (5 bases). Germline values: CDR1 SGHDT, CDR2 YYEEEE. Between the trimmed V and J ends, which lost 0 bases and 11 bases, there was a span of 20 bases. CDR3 size: 15 residues. Here the CDR3 DNA reads TGTGCCAGCAGCTTGGCCTGGACACCGGATAATAAGGCTTTCTTT. Its translation: CASSLAWTPDNKAFF.

The V and J genes are TRBV6-2 or TRBV6-3 and TRBJ1-5; maybe TRBD1 (5 bases). Trimming removed 6 bases from V and 4 bases from J, with 13 bases in between. The CDR3 loop spans 14 amino acids. The germline gives CDR1 MNHEY, CDR2 SVGEGT. The CDR3 sequence is CASSLDRPNQPQHF. The CDR3 region has the DNA TGTGCCAGCAGCCTCGACAGACCTAATCAGCCCCAGCATTTT.

The chain joins TRBV11-3 to TRBJ1-3; D gene unclear. Germline values: CDR1 SGHNT, CDR2 YENEEA. V was shortened by 3 bases and J by 0 bases, with 9 bases between the two germline ends. The CDR3 is 15 amino acids. This CDR3 is CASSLQALSGNTIYF. DNA of the CDR3: TGTGCCAGCAGCTTGCAGGCGCTCTCTGGAAACACCATATATTTT.

The chain uses TRBV5-8 and TRBJ1-1; a possible D gene is TRBD1 (5 bases). Germline V gene data show CDR1 as SGHTS and CDR2 as YDEGEE. The ends were cut back, 0 bases at V and 4 bases at J, with 13 bases in the middle. The CDR3 sequence is 15 residues long. The CDR3 reads CASSLVLGGGTEAFF. The CDR3 coding sequence is TGTGCCAGCAGCTTGGTTCTGGGGGGGGGCACTGAAGCTTTCTTT.